This T cell receptor beta chain originates from a study of T cell responses to AZD1222 COVID-19 vaccine. Study-wide background: Second-dose groups at about 4 or about 12 weeks were pooled.

For this clone: Its specificity is not known. The same CDR3 can be traced to other DNA sequences in this sample.

Study-wide results and caveats: Spike-specific TCRs gained breadth and depth after people received two AZD1222 doses. The donor group comprised mostly white British people and more females; the analysis possibly underestimated clonal diversity.

Trimming removed 3 bases at V and 2 bases at J, with 8 bases between. CDR1 SNHLY and CDR2 FYNNEI come from the germline V gene. The CDR3 spans 13 residues. TCRdb keeps only in-frame clones here, not all; method: immunoSEQ multiplex PCR. The data show 95,000 to 100,000 clones, with roughly 86% seen just once and approximately 1.3% held by the top ten. The rearrangement uses TRBV2 and TRBJ2-7, with D hard to call. The source was peripheral blood, collected on day 0 of AZD1222 vaccination. The TCR comes from an adult in good health. CDR3 residues: CASSDLSPYEQYF. DNA for the CDR3: TGTGCCAGCAGTGATTTATCCCCCTACGAGCAGTACTTC.